In its sample, the clone carrying this T cell receptor (beta chain) was seen many times. The antigen remains undetermined. This entry comes from a study of post-analysis software for immune sequencing data. The overall study: Courses of disease covered relapsing-remitting, secondary progressive and progressive-relapsing multiple sclerosis. Whole-study results and caveats: Patients had higher frequencies than controls of roughly five TRBV segments, including TRBV5-6, TRBV5-1 and TRBV20-1. Significantly lower normalized Chao1 diversity was seen in multiple sclerosis patients than in controls. By F measure, strong co-clustering occurred among samples prepared in the same batch.

Each TCR beta cDNA library carried unique molecular identifiers. cDNA molecules numbering some 500,000 came from approximately 1 to 10 million T cells. MiXCR, run by TCRdb on the PCR reads, gives a single entry per CDR3 protein. Of roughly 200,000 distinct CDR3 sequences in the sample, roughly 28% are singletons; the top ten hold about 3.7%. This CDR3 has 15 amino acids. The germline V gene encodes CDR1 SEHNR and CDR2 FQNEAQ (reference sequence). V gave up 5 bases and J gave up 4 bases; unmatched junction bases: 10. Sequenced material: blood. This receptor was obtained from a girl under 18 with multiple sclerosis. This chain connects TRBV7-9 to TRBJ2-5, with TRBD1 matching over 7 bases. CDR3 sequence (DNA): TGTGCCAGCAGCACTAACTCGGGACAGCGAGAGACCCAGTACTTC. Residues: CASSTNSGQRETQYF.